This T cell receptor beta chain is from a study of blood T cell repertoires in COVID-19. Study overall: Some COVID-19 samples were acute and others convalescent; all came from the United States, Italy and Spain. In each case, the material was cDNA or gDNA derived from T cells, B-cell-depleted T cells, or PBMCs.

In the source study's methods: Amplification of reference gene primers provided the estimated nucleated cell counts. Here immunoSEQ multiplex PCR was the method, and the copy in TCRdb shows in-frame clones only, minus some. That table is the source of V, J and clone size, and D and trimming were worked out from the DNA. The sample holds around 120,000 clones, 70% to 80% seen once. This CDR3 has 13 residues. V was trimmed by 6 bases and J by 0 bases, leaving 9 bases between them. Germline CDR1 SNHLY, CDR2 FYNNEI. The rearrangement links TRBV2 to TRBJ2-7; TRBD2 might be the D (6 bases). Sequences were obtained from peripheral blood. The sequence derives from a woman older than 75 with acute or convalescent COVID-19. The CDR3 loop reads CASREGSSYEQYF. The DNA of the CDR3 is TGTGCCAGCAGGGAGGGCAGCTCCTACGAGCAGTACTTC. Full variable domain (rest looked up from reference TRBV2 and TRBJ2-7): EPEVTQTPSHQVTQMGQEVILRCVPISNHLYFYWYRQILGQKVEFLVSFYNNEISEKSEIFDDQFSVERPDGSNFTLKIRSTKLEDSAMYFCASREGSSYEQYFGPGTRLTVT.